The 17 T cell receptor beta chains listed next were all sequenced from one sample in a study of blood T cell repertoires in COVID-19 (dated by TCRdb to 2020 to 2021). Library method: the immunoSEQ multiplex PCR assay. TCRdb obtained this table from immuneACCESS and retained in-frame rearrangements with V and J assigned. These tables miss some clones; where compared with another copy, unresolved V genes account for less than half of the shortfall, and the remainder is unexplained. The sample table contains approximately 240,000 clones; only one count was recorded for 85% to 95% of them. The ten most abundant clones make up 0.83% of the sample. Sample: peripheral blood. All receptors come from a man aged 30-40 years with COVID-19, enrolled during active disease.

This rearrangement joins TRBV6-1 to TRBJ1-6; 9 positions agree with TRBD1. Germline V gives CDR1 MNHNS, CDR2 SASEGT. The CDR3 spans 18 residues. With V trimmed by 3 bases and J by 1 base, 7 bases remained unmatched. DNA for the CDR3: TGTGCCAGCAGTGACCAGGGACAGGGTAATTCCTATAATTCACCCCTCCACTTT. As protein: CASSDQGQGNSYNSPLHF.

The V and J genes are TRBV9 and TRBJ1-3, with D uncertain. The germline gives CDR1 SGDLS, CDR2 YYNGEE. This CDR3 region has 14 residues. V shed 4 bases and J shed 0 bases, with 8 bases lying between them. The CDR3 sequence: CASSYTYSGNTIYF. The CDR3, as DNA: TGTGCCAGCAGCTATACCTACTCTGGAAACACCATATATTTT. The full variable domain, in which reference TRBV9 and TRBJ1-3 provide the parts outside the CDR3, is DSGVTQTPKHLITATGQRVTLRCSPRSGDLSVYWYQQSLDQGLQFLIQYYNGEERAKGNILERFSAQQFPDLHSELNLSSLELGDSALYFCASSYTYSGNTIYFGEGSWLTVV.

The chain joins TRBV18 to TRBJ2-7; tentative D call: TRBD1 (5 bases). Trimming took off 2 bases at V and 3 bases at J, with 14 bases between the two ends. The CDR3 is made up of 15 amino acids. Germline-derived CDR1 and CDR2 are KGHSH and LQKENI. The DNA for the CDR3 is TGTGCCAGCTCACCAGGGTCGATGCAGGGCTACGAGCAGTACTTC. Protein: CASSPGSMQGYEQYF.

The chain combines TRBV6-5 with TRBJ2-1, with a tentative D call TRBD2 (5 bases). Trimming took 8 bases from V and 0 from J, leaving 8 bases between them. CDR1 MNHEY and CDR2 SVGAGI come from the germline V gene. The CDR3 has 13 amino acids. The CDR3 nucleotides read TGTGCCAGCTCCACTAGCTCCTACAATGAGCAGTTCTTC. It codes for CASSTSSYNEQFF.

This CDR3 is CASSLGERTDSYQETQYF. DNA of the CDR3: TGCGCCAGCAGCTTGGGAGAGAGGACTGATTCGTACCAAGAGACCCAGTACTTC. The chain employs TRBV5-1 and TRBJ2-5; D might be TRBD2 (5 bases). In germline, CDR1 is SGHRS, CDR2 YFSETQ. The CDR3 runs to 18 residues. V gave up 0 bases and J gave up 0 bases, with 18 bases separating them. The complete variable domain, with remaining parts taken from reference TRBV5-1 and TRBJ2-5, reads KAGVTQTPRYLIKTRGQQVTLSCSPISGHRSVSWYQQTPGQGLQFLFEYFSETQRNKGNFPGRFSGRQFSNSRSEMNVSTLELGDSALYLCASSLGERTDSYQETQYFGPGTRLLVL.

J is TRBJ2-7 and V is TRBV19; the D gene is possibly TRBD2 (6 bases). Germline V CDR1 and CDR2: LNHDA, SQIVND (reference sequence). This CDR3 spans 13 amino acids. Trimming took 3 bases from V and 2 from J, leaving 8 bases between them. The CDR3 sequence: CASSMRDPYEQYF. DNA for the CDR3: TGTGCCAGTAGTATGCGGGATCCCTACGAGCAGTACTTC.

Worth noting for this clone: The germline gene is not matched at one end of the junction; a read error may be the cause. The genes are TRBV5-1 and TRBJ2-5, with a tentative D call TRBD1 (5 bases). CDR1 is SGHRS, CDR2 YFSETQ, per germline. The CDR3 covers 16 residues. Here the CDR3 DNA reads TGCGCCAGCAGTTTGGGTACAGGTGAACTAAGAGAGACCCAGTACTTC. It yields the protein CASSLGTGELRETQYF.

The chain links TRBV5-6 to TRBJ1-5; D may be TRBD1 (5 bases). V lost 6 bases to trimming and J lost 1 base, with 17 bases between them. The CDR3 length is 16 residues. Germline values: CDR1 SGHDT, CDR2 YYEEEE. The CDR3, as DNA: TGTGCCAGCACCCTGGGGCGTCAGTTGAGCAATCAGCCCCAGCATTTT. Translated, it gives CASTLGRQLSNQPQHF.

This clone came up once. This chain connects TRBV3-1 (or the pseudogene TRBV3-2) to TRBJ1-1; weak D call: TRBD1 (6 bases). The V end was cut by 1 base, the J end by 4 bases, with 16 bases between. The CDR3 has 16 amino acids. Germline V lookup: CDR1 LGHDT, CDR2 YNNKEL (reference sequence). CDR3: CASSQVWGGLGTEAFF. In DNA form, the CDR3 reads TGTGCCAGCAGCCAAGTGTGGGGGGGGCTGGGCACTGAAGCTTTCTTT.

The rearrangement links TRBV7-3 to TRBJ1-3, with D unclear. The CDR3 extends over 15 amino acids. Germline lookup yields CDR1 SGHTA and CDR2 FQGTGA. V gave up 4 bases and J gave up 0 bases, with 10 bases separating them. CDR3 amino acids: CASSSGSGSGNTIYF. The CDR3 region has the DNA TGTGCCAGCAGCTCGGGGTCTGGCTCTGGAAACACCATATATTTT.

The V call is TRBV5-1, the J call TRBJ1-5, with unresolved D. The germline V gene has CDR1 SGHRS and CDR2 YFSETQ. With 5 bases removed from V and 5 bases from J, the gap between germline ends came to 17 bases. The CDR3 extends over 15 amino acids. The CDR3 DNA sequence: TGCGCCAGCAGTCCGACGACGGGGTTGGATCAGCCCCAGCATTTT. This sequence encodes CASSPTTGLDQPQHF.

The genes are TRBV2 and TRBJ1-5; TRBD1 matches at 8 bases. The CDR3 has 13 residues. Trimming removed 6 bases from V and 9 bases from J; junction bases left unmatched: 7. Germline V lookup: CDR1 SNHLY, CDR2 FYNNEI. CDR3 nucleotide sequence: TGTGCCAGCAGGGACAGGGCGGAAAGGCCCCAGCATTTT. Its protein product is CASRDRAERPQHF.

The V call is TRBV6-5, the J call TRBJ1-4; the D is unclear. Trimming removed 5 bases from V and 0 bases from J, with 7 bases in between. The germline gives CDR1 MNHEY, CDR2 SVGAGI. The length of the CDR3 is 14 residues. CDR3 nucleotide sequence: TGTGCCAGCAGTCAGGTCGCAACTAATGAAAAACTGTTTTTT. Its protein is CASSQVATNEKLFF.

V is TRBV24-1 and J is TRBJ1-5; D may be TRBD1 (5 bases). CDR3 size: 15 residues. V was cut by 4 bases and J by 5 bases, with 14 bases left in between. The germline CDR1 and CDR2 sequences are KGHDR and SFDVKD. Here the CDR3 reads CATSESGAVDQPQHF. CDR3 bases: TGTGCCACCAGTGAATCTGGGGCCGTCGATCAGCCCCAGCATTTT.

The CDR3 DNA is TGTGCCAGCAGTGAAGGCGGCACTGAAGCTTTCTTT. It translates to CASSEGGTEAFF. The genes are TRBV6-1 and TRBJ1-1; D call uncertain. Per germline, CDR1 MNHNS and CDR2 SASEGT. The CDR3 contains 12 residues. The V and J ends lost 1 base and 4 bases respectively, with 4 bases between them.

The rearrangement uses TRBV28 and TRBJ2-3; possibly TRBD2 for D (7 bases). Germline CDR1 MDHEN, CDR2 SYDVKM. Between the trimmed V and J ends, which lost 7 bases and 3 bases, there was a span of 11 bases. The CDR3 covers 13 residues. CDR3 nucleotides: TGTGCCAGCATTGCGGGGGCAACAGATACGCAGTATTTT. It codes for CASIAGATDTQYF.

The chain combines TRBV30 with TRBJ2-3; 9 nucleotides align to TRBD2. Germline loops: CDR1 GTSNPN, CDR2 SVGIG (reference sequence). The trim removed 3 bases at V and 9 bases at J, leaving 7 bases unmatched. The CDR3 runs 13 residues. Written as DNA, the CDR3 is TGTGCCTGGAGCGCGGGGGGGTCCAGAACGCAGTATTTT. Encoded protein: CAWSAGGSRTQYF.